A few counts support the clone carrying this T cell receptor (beta chain). Its antigen is unknown. 5'RACE with constant-segment primers yielded barcoded, UMI-tagged TCR alpha and TCR beta cDNA libraries. TCRdb processed the 5' RACE reads anew with MiXCR; each CDR3 protein has one entry. The sample consists of hundreds of thousands of distinct CDR3 sequences, approximately 15% of them appearing once. The data belong to a study of T-cell memory formation after mild COVID-19. Findings and limits, study-wide: SARS-CoV-2 specificity of second-wave clones peaking day 37 was unconfirmed. Clones that got smaller from day 15 to 85 had even CD4/CD8, while clones growing later tipped toward CD4+.

Germline CDR1 is SEHNR and CDR2 is FQNEAQ (reference sequence). This CDR3 is built from 19 residues. V was cut by 5 bases and J by 2 bases, with 24 bases left in between. V and J are TRBV7-9 and TRBJ2-2; the D gene is possibly TRBD2 (5 bases). The TCR comes from an adult woman who had mild COVID-19 (a few samples of this study predate the infection). Cell type and time point are not known. Sequencing input: PBMCs or a T cell subset sorted from them (not recorded which). The CDR3, as DNA: TGTGCCAGCAGCCTATATCCCGGACTTGCGAGAGTTAACACCGGGGAGCTGTTTTTT. Translating it yields CASSLYPGLARVNTGELFF.